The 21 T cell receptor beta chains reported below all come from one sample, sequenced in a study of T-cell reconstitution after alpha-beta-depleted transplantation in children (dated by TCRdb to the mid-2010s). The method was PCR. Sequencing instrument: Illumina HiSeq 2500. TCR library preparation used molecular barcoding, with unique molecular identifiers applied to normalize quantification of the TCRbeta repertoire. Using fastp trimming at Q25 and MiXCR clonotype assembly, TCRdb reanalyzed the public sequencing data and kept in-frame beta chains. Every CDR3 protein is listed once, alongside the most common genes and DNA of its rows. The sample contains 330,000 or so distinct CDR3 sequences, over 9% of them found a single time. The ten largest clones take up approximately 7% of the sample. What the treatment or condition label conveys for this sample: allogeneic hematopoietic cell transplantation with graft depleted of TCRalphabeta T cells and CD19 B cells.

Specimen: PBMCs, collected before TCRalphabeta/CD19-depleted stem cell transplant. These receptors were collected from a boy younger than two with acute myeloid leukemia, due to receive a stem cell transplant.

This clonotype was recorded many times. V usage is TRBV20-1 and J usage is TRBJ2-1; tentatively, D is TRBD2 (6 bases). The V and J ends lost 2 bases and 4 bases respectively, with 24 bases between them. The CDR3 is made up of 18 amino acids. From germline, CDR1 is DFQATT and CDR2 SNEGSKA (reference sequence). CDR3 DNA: TGCAGTGCTAGACCCCCTCCACGGGCGGGATTAGGGTACAATGAGCAGTTCTTC. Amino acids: CSARPPPRAGLGYNEQFF.

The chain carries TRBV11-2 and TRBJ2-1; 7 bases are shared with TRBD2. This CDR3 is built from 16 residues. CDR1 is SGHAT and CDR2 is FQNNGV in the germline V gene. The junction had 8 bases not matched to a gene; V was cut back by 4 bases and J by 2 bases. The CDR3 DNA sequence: TGTGCCAGCAGCTCCCGAGGGAGCGGGGCCTACAATGAGCAGTTCTTC. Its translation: CASSSRGSGAYNEQFF.

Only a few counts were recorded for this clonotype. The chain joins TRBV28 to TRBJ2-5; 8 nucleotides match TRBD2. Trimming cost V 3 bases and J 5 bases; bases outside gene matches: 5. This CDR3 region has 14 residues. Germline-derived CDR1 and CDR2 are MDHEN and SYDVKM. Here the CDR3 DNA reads TGTGCCAGCAGTTTTACTAGCGGCACTGAGACCCAGTACTTC. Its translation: CASSFTSGTETQYF.

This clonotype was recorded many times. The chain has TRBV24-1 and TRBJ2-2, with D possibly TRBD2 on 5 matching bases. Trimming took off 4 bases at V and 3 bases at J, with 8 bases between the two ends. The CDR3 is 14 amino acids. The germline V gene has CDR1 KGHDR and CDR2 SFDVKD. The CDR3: CATSEARDTGELFF. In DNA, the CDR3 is TGTGCCACCAGTGAGGCGAGGGACACCGGGGAGCTGTTTTTT.

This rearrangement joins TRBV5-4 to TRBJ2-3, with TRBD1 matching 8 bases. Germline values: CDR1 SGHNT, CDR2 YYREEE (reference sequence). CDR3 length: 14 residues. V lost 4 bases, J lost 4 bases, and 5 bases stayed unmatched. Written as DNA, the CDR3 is TGTGCCAGCAGCATGGACAGGGCATCAGATACGCAGTATTTT. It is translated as CASSMDRASDTQYF.

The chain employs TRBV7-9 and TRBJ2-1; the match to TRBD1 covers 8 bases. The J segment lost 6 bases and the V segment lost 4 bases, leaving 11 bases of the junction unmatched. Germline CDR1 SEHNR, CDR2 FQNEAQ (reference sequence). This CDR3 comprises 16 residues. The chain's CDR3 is CASSYHWTGLRNEQFF. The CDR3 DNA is TGTGCCAGCAGCTACCACTGGACAGGGCTCCGCAATGAGCAGTTCTTC.

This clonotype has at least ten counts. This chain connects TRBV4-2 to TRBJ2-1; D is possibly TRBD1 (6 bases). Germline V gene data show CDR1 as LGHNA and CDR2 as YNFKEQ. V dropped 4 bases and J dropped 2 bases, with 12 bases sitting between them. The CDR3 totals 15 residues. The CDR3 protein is CASSPTGTPYNEQFF. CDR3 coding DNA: TGTGCCAGCAGCCCCACCGGGACACCCTACAATGAGCAGTTCTTC.

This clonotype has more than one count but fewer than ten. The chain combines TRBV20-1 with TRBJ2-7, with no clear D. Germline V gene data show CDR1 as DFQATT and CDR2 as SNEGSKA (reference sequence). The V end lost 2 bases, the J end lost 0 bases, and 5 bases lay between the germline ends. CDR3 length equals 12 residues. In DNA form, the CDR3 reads TGCAGTGCTAGAACCTACTCCTACGAGCAGTACTTC. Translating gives CSARTYSYEQYF.

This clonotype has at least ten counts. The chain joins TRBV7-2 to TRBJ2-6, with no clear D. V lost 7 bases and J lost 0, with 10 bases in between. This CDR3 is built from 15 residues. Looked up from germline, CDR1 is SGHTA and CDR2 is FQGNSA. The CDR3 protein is CASNLWNSGANVLTF. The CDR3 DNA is TGTGCCAGCAACCTGTGGAACTCTGGGGCCAACGTCCTGACTTTC.

CDR3 in DNA: TGTGCCACCAGTAGGAGGGGGGGCATCTCCACAGATACGCAGTATTTT. Amino acid sequence: CATSRRGGISTDTQYF. This rearrangement joins TRBV24-1 to TRBJ2-3; tentatively, D is TRBD2 (7 bases). Germline CDR1 KGHDR, CDR2 SFDVKD. The CDR3 runs to 16 residues. V shed 6 bases and J shed 2 bases, with 17 bases lying between them.

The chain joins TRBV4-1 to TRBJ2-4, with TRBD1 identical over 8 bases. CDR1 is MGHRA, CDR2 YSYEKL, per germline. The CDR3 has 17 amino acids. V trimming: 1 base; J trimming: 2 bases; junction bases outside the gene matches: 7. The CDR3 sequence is CASSQGGQGATKNIQYF. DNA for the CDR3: TGCGCCAGCAGCCAAGGGGGCCAGGGGGCGACCAAAAACATTCAGTACTTC.

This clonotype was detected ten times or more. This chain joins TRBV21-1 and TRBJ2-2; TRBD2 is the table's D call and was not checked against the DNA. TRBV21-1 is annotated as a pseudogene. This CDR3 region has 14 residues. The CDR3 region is CASIVWEFAGELFF. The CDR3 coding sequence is TGTGCCAGCATTGTGTGGGAGTTCGCCGGGGAGCTGTTTTTT.

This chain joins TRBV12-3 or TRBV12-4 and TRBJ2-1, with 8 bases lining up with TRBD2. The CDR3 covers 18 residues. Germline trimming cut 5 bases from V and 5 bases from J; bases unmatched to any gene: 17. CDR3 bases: TGTGCCAGCAGTCAGCGGGAGCGCCTCCTTGGAACACACAATGAGCAGTTCTTC. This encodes CASSQRERLLGTHNEQFF.

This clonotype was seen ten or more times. The CDR3 coding sequence is TGCGCCAGCAGTGAGTCTAGCGGGAGGGCCCTGTACAATGAGCAGTTCTTC. The encoded protein is CASSESSGRALYNEQFF. The chain couples TRBV10-2 to TRBJ2-1; 11 bases map to TRBD2. V lost 0 bases and J lost 4; bases outside the gene matches: 5. From germline, CDR1 is WSHSY and CDR2 SAAADI. The CDR3 is 17 amino acids.

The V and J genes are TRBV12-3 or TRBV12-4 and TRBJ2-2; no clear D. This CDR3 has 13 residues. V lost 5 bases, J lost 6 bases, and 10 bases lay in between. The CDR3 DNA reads TGTGCCAGCAGTCCCCTAGTAGCCGGGGAGCTGTTTTTT. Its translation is CASSPLVAGELFF.

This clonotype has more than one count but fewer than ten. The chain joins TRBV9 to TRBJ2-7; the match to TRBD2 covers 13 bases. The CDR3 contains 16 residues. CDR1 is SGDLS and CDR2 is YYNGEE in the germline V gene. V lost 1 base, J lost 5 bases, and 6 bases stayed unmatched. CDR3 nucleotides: TGTGCCAGCAGCGTAAGCCCACTAGCGGGAGGGAACGAGCAGTACTTC. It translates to CASSVSPLAGGNEQYF.

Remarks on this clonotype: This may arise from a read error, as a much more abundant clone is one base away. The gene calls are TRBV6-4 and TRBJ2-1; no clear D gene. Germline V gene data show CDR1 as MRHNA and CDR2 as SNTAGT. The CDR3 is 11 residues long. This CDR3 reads CASSDYDEQFF. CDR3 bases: TGTGCCAGCAGTGACTACGATGAGCAGTTCTTC.

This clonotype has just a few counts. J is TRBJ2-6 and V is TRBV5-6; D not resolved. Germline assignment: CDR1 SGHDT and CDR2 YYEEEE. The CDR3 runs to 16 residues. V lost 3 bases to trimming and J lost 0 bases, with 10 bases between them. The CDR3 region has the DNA TGTGCCAGCAGCTCGGACGGAGACTCTGGGGCCAACGTCCTGACTTTC. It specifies CASSSDGDSGANVLTF. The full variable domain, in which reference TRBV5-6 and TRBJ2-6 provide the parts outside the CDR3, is DAGVTQSPTHLIKTRGQQVTLRCSPKSGHDTVSWYQQALGQGPQFIFQYYEEEERQRGNFPDRFSGHQFPNYSSELNVNALLLGDSALYLCASSSDGDSGANVLTFGAGSRLTVL.

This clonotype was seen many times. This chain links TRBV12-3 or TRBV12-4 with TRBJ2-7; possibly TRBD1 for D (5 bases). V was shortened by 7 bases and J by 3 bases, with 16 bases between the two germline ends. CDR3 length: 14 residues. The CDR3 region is CASTWGRKGYEQYF. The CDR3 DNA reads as TGTGCCAGCACCTGGGGCAGGAAAGGCTACGAGCAGTACTTC.

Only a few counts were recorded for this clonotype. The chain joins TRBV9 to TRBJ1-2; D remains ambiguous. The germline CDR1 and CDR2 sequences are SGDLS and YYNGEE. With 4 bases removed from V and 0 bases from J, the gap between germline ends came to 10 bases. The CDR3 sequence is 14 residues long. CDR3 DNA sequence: TGTGCCAGCAGCAGGGTCCATACTAACTATGGCTACACCTTC. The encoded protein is CASSRVHTNYGYTF.

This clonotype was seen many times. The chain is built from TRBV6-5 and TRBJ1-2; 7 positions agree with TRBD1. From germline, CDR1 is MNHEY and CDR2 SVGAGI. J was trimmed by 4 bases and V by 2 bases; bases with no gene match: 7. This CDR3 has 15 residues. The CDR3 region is CASSYQMTGTYGYTF. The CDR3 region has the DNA TGTGCCAGCAGTTACCAGATGACAGGGACCTATGGCTACACCTTC.